The clone carrying this TCR beta chain has a count of ten or more. The source of the sample is a study of T cells after yellow fever vaccination. Unmatched junction bases numbered 4, after V lost 3 bases and J lost 0 bases. Germline V gene lookup returns CDR1 MNHEY and CDR2 SMNVEV (reference sequence). There are 17 residues in the CDR3. TCRdb passed the 5' RACE reads through MiXCR, listing each CDR3 protein once. Of about 320,000 distinct CDR3 sequences listed, roughly 10% were seen once; the top ten hold about 3.3%. The TCR was taken from a man aged 18 to 30 who received the YFV17D yellow fever vaccine. Sequenced material: CD4+ T cells sorted from PBMCs, taken 45 days after the yellow fever booster vaccination. The rearrangement uses TRBV27 and TRBJ2-1; 11 nucleotides line up with TRBD2. The CDR3 reads CASSFFSGGGSYNEQFF. Written as DNA, the CDR3 is TGTGCCAGCAGTTTCTTTAGCGGGGGGGGCTCCTACAATGAGCAGTTCTTC.